This TCR beta chain appears in the sequencing data of a study of blood T cell repertoires in COVID-19. Study information: Spain, Italy and the United States supplied samples that represented acute and convalescent COVID-19. PBMCs, B-cell-depleted T cells, or T cells provided the cDNA or gDNA that made up the material.

CDR3 size: 13 residues. The junction had 7 bases not matched to a gene; V was cut back by 6 bases and J by 8 bases. Germline CDR1 is MNHEY and CDR2 is SVGAGI. In the original workflow: Amplification with reference gene primers provided the estimates of nucleated cell counts. Some clones are missing from TCRdb's copy, which holds only in-frame ones; the method was immunoSEQ multiplex PCR. That table supplies the V and J calls and clone size; D and trimming were determined from the DNA. The repertoire has 85,000 to 120,000 clones, over 65% of them found once; the top ten carry around 4.5%. The TCR was taken from a human donor in a cohort sampled during active COVID-19. V and J are TRBV6-5 and TRBJ1-2; TRBD1 agrees at 9 bases. The sequencing sample was made of peripheral blood. The CDR3 reads CASRARTGDGYTF. CDR3 DNA: TGTGCCAGCAGGGCGCGGACAGGGGACGGCTACACCTTC.